The clone carrying this TCR beta chain was detected many times. Germline V gene data show CDR1 as LGHDT and CDR2 as YNNKEL (reference sequence). This CDR3 spans 13 amino acids. The V end was cut by 4 bases, the J end by 8 bases, with 14 bases between. This sample is part of a study of T-cell reconstitution after alpha-beta-depleted transplantation in children. Unique molecular identifiers were built into the TCRbeta library. TCRdb reprocessed the PCR reads with MiXCR, giving one entry per CDR3 protein. The sample records roughly 100,000 distinct CDR3 sequences, 6.5% to 8.5% being singletons. The V call is TRBV3-1, the J call TRBJ1-2, with D unclear. This specimen consisted of PBMCs from the stem cell graft donor, obtained from the stem cell graft. This TCR derives from a human donor who donated a stem cell graft to a child with congenital amegakaryocytic thrombocytopenia. The CDR3 loop reads CASSLPNGVGYTF. The CDR3 bases are TGTGCCAGCAGCCTGCCTAATGGGGTAGGCTACACCTTC.